This T cell receptor beta chain was captured in a study of T cell responses to AZD1222 COVID-19 vaccine. The ends lost 5 bases at V and 1 base at J; junction bases unmatched: 7. The CDR3 covers 15 residues. In germline, CDR1 is SGHTA, CDR2 FQGTGA. The repertoire was sequenced with immunoSEQ multiplex PCR; TCRdb's copy has only in-frame clones and lacks some. The table lists around 120,000 clones, about nine tenths of them singletons. This clone was seen more than once but under ten times. The TCR comes from an adult in good health. J is TRBJ1-1 and V is TRBV7-3, with 7 nucleotides matching TRBD1. The material sequenced was peripheral blood, taken on day 0 of AZD1222 vaccination. CDR3 bases: TGTGCCAGCAGCCTCGACAGGGCGCGGAACACTGAAGCTTTCTTT. It encodes CASSLDRARNTEAFF.